This T cell receptor beta chain was retrieved from a study of regulatory T cells in long-lasting Graves disease. Noted time point: newly diagnosed GD, antithyroid drugs for less than 3 months. TCR sequences were obtained from RNA taken from PBMCs. This clonotype appeared many times. Antigen unknown. Arm-PCR of CDR3 regions and iRepertoire HTBI primers were used to build TCR beta libraries. Each CDR3 protein gets one entry after TCRdb re-called the multiplex PCR reads with MiXCR. The sample contains under 450,000 distinct CDR3 sequences, roughly 17% of which appear only once. Study-wide points: Persistent patients shared fewer than 3,500 public clonotypes among themselves. Newly diagnosed patients shared fewer, at about a thousand.

The trim removed 2 bases at V and 3 bases at J, leaving 2 bases unmatched. Germline loops: CDR1 GTSNPN, CDR2 SVGIG (reference sequence). CDR3 size: 14 residues. This sample was also put to use in a study of T cells in Graves' hyperthyroidism and ophthalmopathy.

The chain carries TRBV30 and TRBJ2-7, with 12 bases that match TRBD2. Sequences were derived from peripheral blood mononuclear cells (PBMCs), sampled at new diagnosis, from a patient treated with antithyroid drugs. This clonotype originated in a young woman with Graves disease. The CDR3 region has the DNA TGTGCCTGGAGTCTAGCGGGGGGGCACTACGAGCAGTACTTC. Protein: CAWSLAGGHYEQYF.